The rows below give T cell receptor beta chains drawn from one sample of a study of blood T cell repertoires in COVID-19. Here immunoSEQ multiplex PCR was the method, and the copy in TCRdb shows in-frame clones only, minus some. The table includes 180,000 or so clones, 80% to 90% detected once. Sequencing input: peripheral blood. These receptor sequences come from a man aged 55 to 69 with acute or convalescent COVID-19. Each CDR3 is given with its conserved first and last residue. The D gene is left open where the match is weak. The size entry is marked missing in some rows and otherwise reads once, few, many or a size class.

NA | TRBD2 | TRBJ2-1 | TRBV19 | CASNFLTSGTREQFF | TGTGCCAGTAATTTCTTGACTAGCGGGACCCGTGAGCAGTTCTTC
NA | NA | TRBJ1-1 | TRBV2 | CASSDSEGTEAFF | TGTGCCAGCAGTGATTCGGAGGGCACTGAAGCTTTCTTT
NA | TRBD2 | TRBJ2-7 | TRBV19 | CASSRGDYRGEQYF | TGTGCCAGTAGTAGGGGGGACTACCGGGGCGAGCAGTACTTC
NA | TRBD1 | TRBJ2-2 | TRBV7-8 | CASSRQGPNTGELFF | TGTGCCAGCAGCCGACAGGGTCCGAACACCGGGGAGCTGTTTTTT
few | TRBD1 | TRBJ2-7 | TRBV5-4 | CASSLGQGAYEQYF | TGTGCCAGCAGCTTGGGACAGGGGGCGTACGAGCAGTACTTC
NA | TRBD2 | TRBJ2-2 | TRBV13 | CASSPSGFGRGNTGELFF | TGTGCCAGCAGCCCAAGTGGGTTTGGGAGGGGGAACACCGGGGAGCTGTTTTTT
NA | TRBD2 | TRBJ2-3 | TRBV10-3 | CAISESLAEDTQYF | TGTGCCATCAGTGAATCACTAGCGGAAGATACGCAGTATTTT
NA | NA | TRBJ2-1 | TRBV21-1 | CASSQGPGQFF | TGTGCCAGCAGCCAGGGCCCTGGGCAGTTCTTC
few | NA | TRBJ2-1 | TRBV7-9 | CAIFRGNHGYEQFF | TGTGCCATCTTTAGGGGGAATCATGGGTATGAGCAGTTCTTC
NA | NA | TRBJ1-4 | TRBV10-2 | CASSESIRGTNEKLFF | TGCGCCAGCAGTGAGTCGATTAGGGGAACTAATGAAAAACTGTTTTTT
NA | NA | TRBJ1-5 | TRBV2 | CASRGDIGNQPQHF | TGTGCCAGCAGAGGGGACATCGGCAATCAGCCCCAGCATTTT
NA | TRBD1 | TRBJ2-7 | TRBV10-3 | CAISSDREESEQYF | TGTGCCATCAGTTCCGACAGGGAAGAAAGCGAGCAGTACTTC
NA | NA | TRBJ2-5 | TRBV5-1 | CASSSGQKETQYF | TGCGCCAGCAGCTCAGGACAGAAAGAGACCCAGTACTTC
NA | NA | TRBJ2-6 | TRBV3-1/TRBV3-2 | CASSLQGSGANVLTF | TGTGCCAGCAGCCTTCAGGGCTCTGGGGCCAACGTCCTGACTTTC
few | TRBD2 | TRBJ2-2 | TRBV27 | CASSKTSVANTGELFF | TGTGCCAGCAGTAAAACTAGCGTGGCGAACACCGGGGAGCTGTTTTTT
NA | NA | TRBJ2-2 | TRBV2 | CASSARGNTGELFF | TGTGCCAGCAGTGCTCGGGGGAACACCGGGGAGCTGTTTTTT
NA | NA | TRBJ2-1 | TRBV15 | CATSRELGSVDEQFF | TGTGCCACCAGCAGAGAATTGGGTAGCGTGGATGAGCAGTTCTTC
NA | TRBD1 | TRBJ1-1 | TRBV24-1 | CATSANYRGPAFF | TGTGCCACCAGTGCTAATTACAGGGGGCCCGCTTTCTTT
NA | NA | TRBJ1-5 | TRBV6-1 | CASSEGQVEGQPQHF | TGTGCCAGCAGTGAAGGACAGGTCGAGGGGCAGCCCCAGCATTTT
NA | NA | TRBJ1-2 | TRBV6-1 | CASSEEVGGYGYTF | TGTGCCAGCAGTGAAGAAGTAGGCGGCTATGGCTACACCTTC
NA | NA | TRBJ1-1 | TRBV12-3/TRBV12-4 | CASSARGNTEAFF | TGTGCCAGCAGTGCTAGAGGGAACACTGAAGCTTTCTTT
NA | TRBD1 | TRBJ1-5 | TRBV19 | CASSRYDRGLGQPQHF | TGTGCCAGTAGTAGGTATGACAGGGGGCTTGGTCAGCCCCAGCATTTT
NA | TRBD1 | TRBJ2-1 | TRBV28 | CASRGTGDNEQFF | TGTGCCAGCAGGGGGACAGGTGACAATGAGCAGTTCTTC
once | TRBD2 | TRBJ2-1 | TRBV7-2 | CASSSLAGYNEQFF | TGTGCCAGCAGCTCCTTAGCGGGATACAATGAGCAGTTCTTC
NA | NA | TRBJ1-6 | TRBV4-1 | CASSHRAGGDNSPLHF | TGCGCCAGCAGCCACAGGGCGGGGGGAGATAATTCACCCCTCCACTTT
once | TRBD1 | TRBJ1-2 | TRBV25-1 | CASSPKLGTGDGYTF | TGTGCCAGCAGTCCCAAATTGGGGACAGGGGATGGCTACACCTTC
once | TRBD1 | TRBJ1-2 | TRBV9 | CASSVGTGGKYGYTF | TGTGCCAGCAGCGTAGGGACAGGTGGTAAATATGGCTACACCTTC
NA | NA | TRBJ2-3 | TRBV10-1 | CASSESRQGRPDTQYF | TGCGCCAGCAGTGAGTCGAGGCAGGGGCGACCAGATACGCAGTATTTT
NA | TRBD1 | TRBJ2-7 | TRBV28 | CASSHVRGLNEQYF | TGTGCCAGCAGCCACGTCAGGGGGCTGAACGAGCAGTACTTC
NA | NA | TRBJ2-2 | TRBV6-6 | CASSTPGATTGELFF | TGTGCCAGCAGTACACCTGGGGCAACCACCGGGGAGCTGTTTTTT
few | NA | TRBJ2-7 | TRBV27 | CASLAGNEQYF | TGTGCCAGCCTGGCAGGGAACGAGCAGTACTTC
NA | TRBD2 | TRBJ2-1 | TRBV2 | CASSDGAGFYNEQFF | TGTGCCAGCAGTGATGGAGCGGGATTCTACAATGAGCAGTTCTTC
NA | TRBD1 | TRBJ1-6 | TRBV5-1 | CASSSNGQGNSPLHF | TGCGCCAGCAGCTCGAACGGACAGGGGAATTCACCCCTCCACTTT